The rows below give T cell receptor beta chains drawn from one sample of a study of neurological immune-mediated disorders. TCRdb re-called the 5' RACE reads with MiXCR, one entry per CDR3 protein. This table has 50,000 to 70,000 distinct CDR3 sequences, roughly 10% appearing once. The sequenced sample was PBMCs. These TCRs come from a male donor with HTLV-1-associated myelopathy (HAM/TSP). CDR3s include the opening cysteine and the closing phenylalanine or tryptophan. D genes are given only for firm matches.

. TRBV20-1 CSARKNTEAFF
TRBD1 TRBV20-1 CSASRDSSYEQYF
TRBD2 TRBV20-1 CSARSGGTGELFF
. TRBV20-1 CSTRGGGADTQYF
. TRBV5-1 CASSTSGDEQYF
. TRBV18 CASSRGRMSTSTDTQYF
. TRBV20-1 CSALFGAGKVGQPQHF
TRBD1 TRBV6-5 CASRQPGQASPGELFF
TRBD2 TRBV4-3 CARQVSGGLNEQFF
. TRBV18 CASSPRVSASYEQYF
. TRBV28 CASSEVGTPSYNEQFF
. TRBV20-1 CSAPFMAGTEAFF
. TRBV5-5 CASSLSMRSYNEQFF
TRBD2 TRBV5-1 CASSLPGGGLFSSYNEQFF
. TRBV4-3 CASSQDLRRRGVGFF
. TRBV7-6 CASSLGSGGELFF
. TRBV20-1 CSARDGLSRETQYF
TRBD1 TRBV9 CASSVGQGAYEQYF
. TRBV6-2/TRBV6-3 CASSRAGKVNEQYF
. TRBV5-1 CASSLVPGDAEAFF
. TRBV5-1 CASRSRGPSSYNSPLHF
TRBD2 TRBV20-1 CSARPSGGFYYEQYF